The entry that follows covers one TCR beta chain sequence. This CDR3 comprises 14 residues. V was pared by 4 bases and J by 0 bases, with 8 bases between. CDR1 is SGHDT, CDR2 YYEEEE, per germline. 60 Vbeta and 13 Jbeta primers were used in PCR. Clones were read by immunoSEQ multiplex PCR, and TCRdb kept only the in-frame ones, dropping some. The sample holds around 160,000 clones; 73% are singletons and the top ten take around 1.6%. This record belongs to a study of cytomegalovirus exposure and HLA in healthy donors. This TCR came from a woman between 18 and 30 years old in good health and CMV-seronegative. The rearrangement links TRBV5-6 to TRBJ1-3; a weak D match, TRBD1 (5 bases). What was sequenced was PBMCs. CDR3 region: CASSNQGSGNTIYF. For the CDR3, the DNA is TGTGCCAGCAGCAACCAGGGCTCTGGAAACACCATATATTTT. Using reference TRBV5-6 and TRBJ1-3 for the parts outside the CDR3, the full variable domain is DAGVTQSPTHLIKTRGQQVTLRCSPKSGHDTVSWYQQALGQGPQFIFQYYEEEERQRGNFPDRFSGHQFPNYSSELNVNALLLGDSALYLCASSNQGSGNTIYFGEGSWLTVV.